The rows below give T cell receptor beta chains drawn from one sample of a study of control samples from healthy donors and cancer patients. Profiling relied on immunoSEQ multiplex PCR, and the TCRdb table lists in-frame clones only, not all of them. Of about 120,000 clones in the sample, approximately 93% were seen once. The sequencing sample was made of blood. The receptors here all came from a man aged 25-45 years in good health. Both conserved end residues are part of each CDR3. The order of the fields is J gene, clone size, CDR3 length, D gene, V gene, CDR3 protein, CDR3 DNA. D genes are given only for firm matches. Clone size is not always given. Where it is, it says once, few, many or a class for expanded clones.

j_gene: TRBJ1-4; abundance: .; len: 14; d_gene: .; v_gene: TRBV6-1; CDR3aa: CASSEKGKNEKLFF; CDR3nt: TGTGCCAGCAGTGAAAAGGGTAAAAATGAAAAACTGTTTTTT
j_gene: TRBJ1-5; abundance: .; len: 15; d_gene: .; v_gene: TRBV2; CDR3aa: CASSGGGQNNQPQHF; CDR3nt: TGTGCCAGCAGTGGGGGCGGGCAGAACAATCAGCCCCAGCATTTT
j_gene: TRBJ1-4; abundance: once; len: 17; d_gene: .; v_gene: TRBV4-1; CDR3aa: CASSQDAPGTANEKLFF; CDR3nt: TGCGCCAGCAGCCAAGATGCACCGGGCACAGCTAATGAAAAACTGTTTTTT
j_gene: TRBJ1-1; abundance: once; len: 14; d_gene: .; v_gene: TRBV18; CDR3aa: CASSLSAGNTEAFF; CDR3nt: TGTGCCAGCTCCCTGTCTGCGGGGAACACTGAAGCTTTCTTT
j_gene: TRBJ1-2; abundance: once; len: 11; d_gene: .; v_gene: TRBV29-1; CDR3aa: CSVEGVGGYTF; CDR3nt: TGCAGCGTTGAGGGAGTTGGTGGCTACACCTTC
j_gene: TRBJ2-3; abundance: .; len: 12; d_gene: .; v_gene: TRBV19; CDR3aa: CASSSWRDTQYF; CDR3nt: TGTGCCAGTAGTTCATGGAGAGATACGCAGTATTTT
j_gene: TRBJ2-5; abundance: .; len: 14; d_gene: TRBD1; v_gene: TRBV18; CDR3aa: CASSAGTGQETQYF; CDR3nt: TGTGCCAGCTCTGCCGGGACAGGGCAAGAGACCCAGTACTTC
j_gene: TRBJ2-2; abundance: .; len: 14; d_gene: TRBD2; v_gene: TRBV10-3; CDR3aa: CAISESRGAGELFF; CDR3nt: TGTGCCATCAGTGAGTCACGGGGGGCCGGGGAGCTGTTTTTT
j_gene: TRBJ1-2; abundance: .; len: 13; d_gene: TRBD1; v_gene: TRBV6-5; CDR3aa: CASSPGDSYGYIF; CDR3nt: TGTGCCAGCAGTCCAGGGGACAGCTATGGCTACATCTTC
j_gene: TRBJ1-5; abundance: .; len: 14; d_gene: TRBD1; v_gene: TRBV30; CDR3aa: CAWSRGQVGQPQHF; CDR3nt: TGTGCCTGGAGTAGAGGACAGGTTGGGCAGCCCCAGCATTTT
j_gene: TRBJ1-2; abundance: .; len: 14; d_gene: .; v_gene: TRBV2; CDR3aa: CAGTETNGVYGYTF; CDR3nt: TGTGCCGGGACGGAGACGAATGGGGTCTATGGCTACACCTTC
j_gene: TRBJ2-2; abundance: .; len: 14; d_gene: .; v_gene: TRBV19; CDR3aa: CASSPYSPAGELFF; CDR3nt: TGTGCCAGTAGTCCATACTCGCCGGCCGGGGAGCTGTTTTTT
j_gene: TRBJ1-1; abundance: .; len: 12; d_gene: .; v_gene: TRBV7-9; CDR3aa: CASSYEGTEAFF; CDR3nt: TGTGCCAGCTCCTACGAAGGCACTGAAGCTTTCTTT
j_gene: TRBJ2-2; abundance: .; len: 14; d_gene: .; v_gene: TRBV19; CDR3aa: CASTLSGVAGELFF; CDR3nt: TGTGCCAGTACCCTTAGCGGCGTCGCCGGGGAGCTGTTTTTT
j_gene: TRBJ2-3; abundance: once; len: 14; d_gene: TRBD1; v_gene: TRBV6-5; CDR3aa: CASSRDRSTDTQYF; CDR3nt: TGTGCCAGCAGCCGGGACAGGTCCACAGATACGCAGTATTTT
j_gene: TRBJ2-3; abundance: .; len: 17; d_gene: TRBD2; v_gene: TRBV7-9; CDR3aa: CASSSQGLAGVTDTQYF; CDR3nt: TGTGCCAGCAGCTCCCAGGGACTAGCGGGGGTCACAGATACGCAGTATTTT
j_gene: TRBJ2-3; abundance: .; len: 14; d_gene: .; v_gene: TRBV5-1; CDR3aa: CASSLEQVSDTQYF; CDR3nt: TGCGCCAGCAGCTTGGAACAGGTATCAGATACGCAGTATTTT
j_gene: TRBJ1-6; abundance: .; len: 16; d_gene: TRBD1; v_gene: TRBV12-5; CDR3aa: CASGLTTGQGTSPLHF; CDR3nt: TGTGCTAGTGGTTTGACAACGGGACAGGGTACCTCACCCCTCCACTTT
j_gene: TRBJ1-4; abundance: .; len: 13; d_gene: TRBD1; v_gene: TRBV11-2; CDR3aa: CASSLVGTGQVFF; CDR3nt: TGTGCCAGCAGCTTAGTGGGGACGGGACAGGTGTTTTTT
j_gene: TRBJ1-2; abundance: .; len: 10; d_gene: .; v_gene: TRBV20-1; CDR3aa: CSVPQRGYTF; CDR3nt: TGCAGTGTTCCTCAGAGGGGCTACACCTTC
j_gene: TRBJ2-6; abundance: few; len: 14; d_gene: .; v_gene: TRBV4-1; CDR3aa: CASSQGPGANVLTF; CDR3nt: TGCGCCAGCAGCCAAGGGCCTGGGGCCAACGTCCTGACTTTC
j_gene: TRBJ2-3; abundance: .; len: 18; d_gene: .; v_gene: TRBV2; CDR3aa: CASSDFKEGGISTDTQYF; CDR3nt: TGTGCCAGCAGTGACTTCAAGGAAGGAGGGATTAGCACAGATACGCAGTATTTT
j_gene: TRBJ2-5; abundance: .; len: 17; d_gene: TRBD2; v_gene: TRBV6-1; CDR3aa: CASSESLAGGFQETQYF; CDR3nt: TGTGCCAGCAGTGAATCTCTAGCGGGGGGATTCCAAGAGACCCAGTACTTC
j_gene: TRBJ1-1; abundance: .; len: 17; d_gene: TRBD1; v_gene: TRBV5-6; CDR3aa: CASRLRDRGFLNTEAFF; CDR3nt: TGTGCCAGCAGACTCCGGGACAGGGGTTTTTTGAACACTGAAGCTTTCTTT
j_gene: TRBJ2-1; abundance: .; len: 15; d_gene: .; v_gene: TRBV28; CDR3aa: CASSFVGGQSREQFF; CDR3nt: TGTGCCAGCAGTTTCGTGGGGGGACAAAGTCGTGAGCAGTTCTTC
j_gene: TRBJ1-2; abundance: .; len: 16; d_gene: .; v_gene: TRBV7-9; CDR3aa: CASSLPAAPIAYGYTF; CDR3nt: TGTGCCAGCAGCTTACCGGCCGCGCCTATTGCCTATGGCTACACCTTC
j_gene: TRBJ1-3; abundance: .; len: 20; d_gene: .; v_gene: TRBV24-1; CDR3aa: CATSDFSASPHMSSGNTIYF; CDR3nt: TGTGCCACCAGTGATTTTTCGGCCAGCCCTCACATGAGCTCTGGAAACACCATATATTTT
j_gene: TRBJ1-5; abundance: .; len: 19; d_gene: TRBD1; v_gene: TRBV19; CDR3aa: CASSPGVWDRGLSNQPQHF; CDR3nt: TGTGCCAGTAGTCCAGGGGTATGGGACAGGGGGCTTAGCAATCAGCCCCAGCATTTT
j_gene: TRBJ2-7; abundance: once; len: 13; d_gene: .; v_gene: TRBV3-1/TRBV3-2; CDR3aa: CASSPPVGDEQYF; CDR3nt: TGTGCCAGCAGCCCTCCAGTGGGAGACGAGCAGTACTTC
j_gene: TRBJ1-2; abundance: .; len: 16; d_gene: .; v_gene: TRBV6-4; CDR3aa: CASRPRQDHFSYGYTF; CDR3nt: TGTGCCAGCAGACCCCGACAGGACCATTTTAGTTATGGCTACACCTTC
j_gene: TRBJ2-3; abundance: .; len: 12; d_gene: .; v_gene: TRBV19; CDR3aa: CASGIQGGTQYF; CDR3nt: TGTGCCAGTGGTATCCAGGGCGGGACGCAGTATTTT
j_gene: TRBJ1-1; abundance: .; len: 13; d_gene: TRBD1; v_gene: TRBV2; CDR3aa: CASSGTGDTEAFF; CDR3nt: TGTGCCAGCAGTGGGACAGGGGACACTGAAGCTTTCTTT
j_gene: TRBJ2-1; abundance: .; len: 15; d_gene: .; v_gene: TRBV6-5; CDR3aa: CASSPDTRRDNEQFF; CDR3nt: TGTGCCAGCAGTCCGGACACAAGGAGAGACAATGAGCAGTTCTTC
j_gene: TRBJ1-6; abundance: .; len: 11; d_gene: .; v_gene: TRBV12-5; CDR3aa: CASGFISPLHF; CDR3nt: TGTGCTAGTGGTTTTATTTCACCCCTCCACTTT
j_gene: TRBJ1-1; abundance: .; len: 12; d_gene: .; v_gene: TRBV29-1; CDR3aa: CSGGGLNTEAFF; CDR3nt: TGCAGCGGGGGGGGTCTAAACACTGAAGCTTTCTTT
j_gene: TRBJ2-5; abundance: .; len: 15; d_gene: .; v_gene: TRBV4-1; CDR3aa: CASSQVRLPRETQYF; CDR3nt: TGCGCCAGCAGCCAAGTACGGCTCCCGAGGGAGACCCAGTACTTC
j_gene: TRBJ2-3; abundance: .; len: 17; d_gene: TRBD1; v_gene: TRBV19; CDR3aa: CASSLGPWTGVTDTQYF; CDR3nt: TGTGCCAGTAGTTTAGGTCCCTGGACAGGGGTCACAGATACGCAGTATTTT
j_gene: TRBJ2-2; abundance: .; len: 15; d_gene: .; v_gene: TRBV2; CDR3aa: CASSIGDTHTGELFF; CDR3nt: TGTGCCAGCAGTATAGGGGACACCCACACCGGGGAGCTGTTTTTT
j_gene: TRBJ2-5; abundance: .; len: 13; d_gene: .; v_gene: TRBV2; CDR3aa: CASSGGLQETQYF; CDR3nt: TGTGCCAGCAGTGGGGGGTTACAAGAGACCCAGTACTTC
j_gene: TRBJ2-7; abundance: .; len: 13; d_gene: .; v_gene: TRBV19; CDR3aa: CASSITVTYEQYF; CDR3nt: TGTGCCAGTAGTATAACCGTTACCTACGAGCAGTACTTC
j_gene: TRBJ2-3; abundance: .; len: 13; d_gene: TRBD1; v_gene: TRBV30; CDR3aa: CAWDRESTDTQYF; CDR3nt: TGTGCCTGGGACAGGGAAAGCACAGATACGCAGTATTTT
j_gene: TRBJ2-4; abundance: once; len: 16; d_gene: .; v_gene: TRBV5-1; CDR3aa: CASSSRAGGAKNIQYF; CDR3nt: TGCGCCAGCAGCTCCAGGGCTGGAGGCGCCAAAAACATTCAGTACTTC
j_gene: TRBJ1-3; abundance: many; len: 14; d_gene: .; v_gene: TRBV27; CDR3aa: CASDRAVVGNTIYF; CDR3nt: TGTGCCAGCGATAGAGCGGTGGTAGGAAACACCATATATTTT
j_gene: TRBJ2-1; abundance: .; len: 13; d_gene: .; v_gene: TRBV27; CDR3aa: CASRTAAGNEQFF; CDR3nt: TGTGCCAGCAGGACGGCAGCGGGCAATGAGCAGTTCTTC
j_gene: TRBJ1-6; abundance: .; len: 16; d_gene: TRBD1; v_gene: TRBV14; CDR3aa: CASSTPGQGMVWALHF; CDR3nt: TGTGCCAGCAGCACACCTGGACAGGGGATGGTTTGGGCCCTCCACTTT
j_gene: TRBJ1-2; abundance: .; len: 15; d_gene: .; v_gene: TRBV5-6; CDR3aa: CASSLVGSFNYGYTF; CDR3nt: TGTGCCAGCAGCTTAGTCGGATCCTTTAACTATGGCTACACCTTC
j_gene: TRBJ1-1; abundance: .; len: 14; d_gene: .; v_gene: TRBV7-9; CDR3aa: CASSLGQQDTEAFF; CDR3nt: TGTGCCAGCAGCTTAGGACAGCAGGACACTGAAGCTTTCTTT
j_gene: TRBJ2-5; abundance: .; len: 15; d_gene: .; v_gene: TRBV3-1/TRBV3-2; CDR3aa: CASSRREMLQETQYF; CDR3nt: TGTGCCAGCAGCCGACGAGAGATGCTACAAGAGACCCAGTACTTC
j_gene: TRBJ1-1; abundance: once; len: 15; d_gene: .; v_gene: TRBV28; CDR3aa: CASSLIPTAATEAFF; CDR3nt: TGTGCCAGCAGTTTGATTCCTACCGCGGCCACTGAAGCTTTCTTT
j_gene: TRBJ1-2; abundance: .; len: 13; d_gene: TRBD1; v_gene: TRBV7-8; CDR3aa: CASSAQGARGYTF; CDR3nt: TGTGCCAGCAGCGCCCAGGGGGCGCGTGGCTACACCTTC
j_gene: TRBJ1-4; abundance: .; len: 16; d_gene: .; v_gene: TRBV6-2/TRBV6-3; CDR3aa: CASSYPKVGGNEKLFF; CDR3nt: TGTGCCAGCAGTTACCCCAAGGTTGGGGGTAATGAAAAACTGTTTTTT
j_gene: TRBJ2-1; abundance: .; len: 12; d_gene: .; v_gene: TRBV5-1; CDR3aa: CASTVRGAEQFF; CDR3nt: TGCGCCAGCACCGTGAGGGGGGCTGAGCAGTTCTTC